The 23 T cell receptor beta chains reported below all come from one sample, sequenced in a study of control samples from healthy donors and cancer patients. Produced via immunoSEQ multiplex PCR; TCRdb's table is partial and in-frame only. The table includes 20,000 to 25,000 clones, around four fifths detected once. The source material was PBMCs. These receptors came from a man aged 60 to 69 with colorectal cancer.

The chain links TRBV6-5 to TRBJ2-7, with D tentatively TRBD2 (6 bases). Between the trimmed V and J ends, which lost 5 bases and 3 bases, there was a span of 14 bases. From germline, CDR1 is MNHEY and CDR2 SVGAGI. The CDR3 consists of 14 residues. The CDR3 sequence is CASSPSGGNYEQYF. The CDR3, as DNA: TGTGCCAGCAGTCCCAGTGGGGGGAACTACGAGCAGTACTTC.

The CDR3 sequence: CSVEDLAGGRDGYTF. CDR3 sequence (DNA): TGCAGCGTTGAAGATTTGGCAGGGGGCCGCGATGGCTACACCTTC. The chain has TRBV29-1 and TRBJ1-2, with 8 positions matching TRBD1. Germline-derived CDR1 and CDR2 are SQVTM and ANQGSEA. V shed 0 bases and J 6 bases; nucleotides not matched to a gene: 9. The CDR3 consists of 15 residues. Together with reference TRBV29-1 and TRBJ1-2, the CDR3 gives the full variable domain: SAVISQKPSRDICQRGTSLTIQCQVDSQVTMMFWYRQQPGQSLTLIATANQGSEATYESGFVIDKFPISRPNLTFSTLTVSNMSPEDSSIYLCSVEDLAGGRDGYTFGSGTRLTVV.

The chain employs TRBV14 and TRBJ1-3; no reliable D call. Germline V gene data show CDR1 as SGHDN and CDR2 as FVKESK. Between the trimmed V and J ends, which lost 0 bases and 0 bases, there was a span of 9 bases. CDR3 length equals 16 residues. The CDR3 DNA is TGTGCCAGCAGCCAAGAGAGACTTTACTCTGGAAACACCATATATTTT. Its protein is CASSQERLYSGNTIYF.

The rearrangement joins TRBV27 to TRBJ1-5; 8 nucleotides match TRBD1. CDR1 is MNHEY and CDR2 is SMNVEV in the germline V gene (reference sequence). With V trimmed by 6 bases and J by 0 bases, 10 bases remained unmatched. The CDR3 consists of 17 residues. The CDR3 loop reads CASSGTGGPLSNQPQHF. The CDR3, as DNA: TGTGCCAGCAGCGGGACAGGCGGTCCTCTTAGCAATCAGCCCCAGCATTTT.

The genes are TRBV5-1 and TRBJ1-2; 7 bases are shared with TRBD1. This CDR3 spans 14 amino acids. Germline V gives CDR1 SGHRS, CDR2 YFSETQ. The V and J ends lost 2 bases and 6 bases, in that order; junction bases with no gene match: 7. CDR3 loop: CASSFPQGGDGYTF. CDR3 nucleotides: TGCGCCAGCAGCTTCCCCCAGGGGGGAGATGGCTACACCTTC.

V is TRBV5-4 and J is TRBJ2-2, with 7 bases lining up with TRBD2. From germline, CDR1 is SGHNT and CDR2 YYREEE (reference sequence). This CDR3 comprises 15 residues. With V trimmed by 2 bases and J by 5 bases, 6 bases remained unmatched. The CDR3 DNA sequence: TGTGCCAGCAGCTTTCCTGGCGGGGGAACCGGGGAGCTGTTTTTT. This translates into CASSFPGGGTGELFF.

This clone was counted only a few times. CDR3 protein: CASSLSFVKYF. CDR3 coding DNA: TGTGCCAGCAGCCTCAGTTTTGTCAAGTACTTC. This sequence joins TRBV7-2 and TRBJ2-7; D is uncertain. The germline V gene has CDR1 SGHTA and CDR2 FQGNSA. CDR3 size: 11 residues. The ends were cut back, 5 bases at V and 11 bases at J, with 13 bases in the middle.

The genes are TRBV5-1 and TRBJ1-1, with TRBD1 identical over 7 bases. Germline V gene data show CDR1 as SGHRS and CDR2 as YFSETQ. V gave up 2 bases and J gave up 4 bases; unmatched junction bases: 2. The CDR3 spans 13 residues. CDR3 DNA sequence: TGCGCCAGCAGCTTAGACAGGGCCACTGAAGCTTTCTTT. Translation: CASSLDRATEAFF.

Only one count was recorded for this clone. CDR3: CASSTGGLPANQPQHF. The CDR3 coding sequence is TGTGCCAGCAGTACAGGGGGGCTGCCAGCCAATCAGCCCCAGCATTTT. V is TRBV6-2 or TRBV6-3 and J is TRBJ1-5, with 8 bases lining up with TRBD1. Germline V lookup: CDR1 MNHEY, CDR2 SVGEGT. The CDR3 has 16 residues. Losses at the gene ends were 5 bases for V and 3 bases for J; bases not matched to a gene: 9.

The chain combines TRBV20-1 with TRBJ1-2; D possibly corresponds to TRBD1 (5 bases). The germline V gene has CDR1 DFQATT and CDR2 SNEGSKA (reference sequence). This CDR3 has 12 residues. The V gene lost 3 bases and the J gene lost 8 bases, with 13 bases spanning the gap. The CDR3 sequence is CSASVGDGGYTF. The CDR3 nucleotides read TGCAGTGCTAGTGTGGGGGATGGGGGCTACACCTTC.

This sequence joins TRBV10-1 and TRBJ2-1; 9 bases fit TRBD2. The CDR3 covers 15 residues. Germline assignment: CDR1 WNHNN and CDR2 SYGVQD (reference sequence). V lost 3 bases, J lost 7 bases, and 7 bases stayed unmatched. CDR3: CASSDASGGFNEQFF. The CDR3 nucleotides are TGCGCCAGCAGTGATGCCAGCGGGGGGTTTAATGAGCAGTTCTTC.

This chain connects TRBV6-5 to TRBJ1-2; D remains unclear. With 5 bases removed from V and 4 bases from J, the gap between germline ends came to 11 bases. The germline gives CDR1 MNHEY, CDR2 SVGAGI. This CDR3 has 13 amino acids. The chain's CDR3 is CASSLGRTYGYTF. CDR3 coding DNA: TGTGCCAGCAGTCTCGGACGGACCTATGGCTACACCTTC.

The chain couples TRBV7-9 to TRBJ1-4, with 7 bases that match TRBD1. Trimming cost V 3 bases and J 13 bases; bases outside gene matches: 8. The CDR3 covers 13 residues. Germline assignment: CDR1 SEHNR and CDR2 FQNEAQ (reference sequence). CDR3 in DNA: TGTGCCAGCAGCTTGGGGGGAGCAGGGGGACTGTTTTTT. As protein: CASSLGGAGGLFF. Full variable domain (missing parts from reference TRBV7-9 and TRBJ1-4): DTGVSQNPRHKITKRGQNVTFRCDPISEHNRLYWYRQTLGQGPEFLTYFQNEAQLEKSRLLSDRFSAERPKGSFSTLEIQRTEQGDSAMYLCASSLGGAGGLFFGSGTQLSVL.

The J gene is TRBJ1-1, the V gene TRBV6-5; TRBD1 aligns across 11 bases. This CDR3 region has 15 residues. J gave up 6 bases and V 4 bases, and 7 bases lay outside the gene matches. Per germline, CDR1 MNHEY and CDR2 SVGAGI. As DNA, the CDR3 is TGTGCCAGCAGTTGGGACAGGGGGACTTTCGCTGAAGCTTTCTTT. It yields the protein CASSWDRGTFAEAFF.

The chain is built from TRBV19 and TRBJ1-1, with D possibly TRBD1 on 6 matching bases. The V gene lost 10 bases and the J gene lost 2 bases, with 14 bases spanning the gap. This CDR3 has 13 residues. Germline V gene data show CDR1 as LNHDA and CDR2 as SQIVND (reference sequence). CDR3 bases: TGTGCCACCGGGGGGACACTTAACACTGAAGCTTTCTTT. It yields the protein CATGGTLNTEAFF.

The chain carries TRBV24-1 and TRBJ1-2; TRBD1 matches at 10 bases. J gave up 8 bases and V 3 bases, and 11 bases lay outside the gene matches. This CDR3 has 16 amino acids. Germline assignment: CDR1 KGHDR and CDR2 SFDVKD. The CDR3 sequence is CATSDPGTGAFGGYTF. The DNA of the CDR3 is TGTGCCACCAGTGATCCCGGGACAGGGGCGTTCGGCGGCTACACCTTC.

The V gene is TRBV4-1, the J gene TRBJ1-4; tentatively, D is TRBD1 (6 bases). Germline lookup yields CDR1 MGHRA and CDR2 YSYEKL. The CDR3 spans 14 residues. V lost 5 bases and J lost 2, with 9 bases in between. The CDR3 DNA is TGCGCCAGCAGCGGGACACGCACTAATGAAAAACTGTTTTTT. Its protein product is CASSGTRTNEKLFF.

This clone appeared once. This chain uses TRBV13 with TRBJ1-5; maybe TRBD1 (6 bases). This CDR3 contains 15 residues. The V gene lost 5 bases and the J gene lost 5 bases, with 16 bases spanning the gap. Germline CDR1 is PRHDT and CDR2 is FYEKMQ (reference sequence). The CDR3 sequence is CASSAGPGQYQPQHF. The CDR3 nucleotides read TGTGCCAGCAGCGCAGGACCTGGACAGTATCAGCCCCAGCATTTT.

Only a few counts were recorded for this clone. The rearrangement joins TRBV6-5 to TRBJ1-1, with 9 positions matching TRBD1. The germline V gene encodes CDR1 MNHEY and CDR2 SVGAGI. CDR3 length equals 14 residues. Trimming removed 5 bases from V and 6 bases from J; junction bases left unmatched: 7. CDR3 in amino acids: CASSTRTGVPEAFF. CDR3 DNA sequence: TGTGCCAGCAGTACCCGGACAGGGGTGCCTGAAGCTTTCTTT.

The DNA for the CDR3 is TGTGCCAGCAGTTTATGGATTGCGGAGACAGGGAACACTGAAGCTTTCTTT. Amino acids: CASSLWIAETGNTEAFF. The chain carries TRBV27 and TRBJ1-1; D possibly corresponds to TRBD1 (6 bases). Trimming left V 1 base short and J 1 base short, with 16 bases between. CDR3 length: 17 amino acids. Germline CDR1 is MNHEY and CDR2 is SMNVEV (reference sequence).

This sequence joins TRBV5-1 and TRBJ2-3; D gene unclear. V lost 4 bases, J lost 2 bases, and 8 bases lay in between. The CDR3 loop spans 13 amino acids. Germline V CDR1 and CDR2: SGHRS, YFSETQ. The CDR3 DNA sequence: TGCGCCAGCAGCCCCCCTTCCACAGATACGCAGTATTTT. Its protein is CASSPPSTDTQYF. Variable domain in full (rest from reference TRBV5-1 and TRBJ2-3): KAGVTQTPRYLIKTRGQQVTLSCSPISGHRSVSWYQQTPGQGLQFLFEYFSETQRNKGNFPGRFSGRQFSNSRSEMNVSTLELGDSALYLCASSPPSTDTQYFGPGTRLTVL.

This sequence joins TRBV15 and TRBJ2-7; TRBD2 is a possible D gene (6 bases). CDR3 length: 15 amino acids. CDR1 LNHNV and CDR2 YYDKDF come from the germline V gene (reference sequence). Trimming removed 0 bases at V and 1 base at J, with 10 bases between. In DNA form, the CDR3 reads TGTGCCACCAGCAGAGAGGTGGGGGGATCCTACGAGCAGTACTTC. Residues: CATSREVGGSYEQYF.

The gene calls are TRBV30 and TRBJ1-2; the D gene is possibly TRBD1 (5 bases). Trimming left V 5 bases short and J 4 bases short, with 20 bases between. Germline V gene sequence: CDR1 GTSNPN, CDR2 SVGIG (reference sequence). The CDR3 has 15 residues. CDR3 coding DNA: TGTGCCTGGGGACCGGGACGGGTGGGGGGCTATGGCTACACCTTC. It codes for CAWGPGRVGGYGYTF.